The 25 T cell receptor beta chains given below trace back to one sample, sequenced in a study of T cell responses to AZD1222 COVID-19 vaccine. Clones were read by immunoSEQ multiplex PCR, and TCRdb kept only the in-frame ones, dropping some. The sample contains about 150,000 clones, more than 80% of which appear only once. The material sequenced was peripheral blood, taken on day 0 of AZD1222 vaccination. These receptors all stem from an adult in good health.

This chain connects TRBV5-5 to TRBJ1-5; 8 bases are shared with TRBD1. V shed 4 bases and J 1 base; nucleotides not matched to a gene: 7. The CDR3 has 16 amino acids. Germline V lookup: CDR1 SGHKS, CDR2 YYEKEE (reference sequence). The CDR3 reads CASSQGQGRSNQPQHF. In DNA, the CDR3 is TGTGCCAGCAGCCAAGGACAGGGACGAAGCAATCAGCCCCAGCATTTT.

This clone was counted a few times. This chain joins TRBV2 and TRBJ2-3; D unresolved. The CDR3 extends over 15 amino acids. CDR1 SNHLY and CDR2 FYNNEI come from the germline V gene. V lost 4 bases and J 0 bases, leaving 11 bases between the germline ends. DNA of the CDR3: TGTGCCAGCAGTGTGGGCCTAACCAGCACAGATACGCAGTATTTT. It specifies CASSVGLTSTDTQYF.

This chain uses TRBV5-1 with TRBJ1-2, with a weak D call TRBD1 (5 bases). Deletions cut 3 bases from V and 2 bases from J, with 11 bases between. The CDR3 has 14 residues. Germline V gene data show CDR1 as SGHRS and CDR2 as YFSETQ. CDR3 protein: CASSSSGRNYGYTF. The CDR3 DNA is TGCGCCAGCAGCTCCTCGGGACGGAACTATGGCTACACCTTC.

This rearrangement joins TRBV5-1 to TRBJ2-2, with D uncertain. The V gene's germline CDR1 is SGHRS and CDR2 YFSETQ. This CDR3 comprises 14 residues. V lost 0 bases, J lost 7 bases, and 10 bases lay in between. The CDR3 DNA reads TGCGCCAGCAGCTTGGATGCCTCCGGCGGGGAGCTGTTTTTT. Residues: CASSLDASGGELFF.

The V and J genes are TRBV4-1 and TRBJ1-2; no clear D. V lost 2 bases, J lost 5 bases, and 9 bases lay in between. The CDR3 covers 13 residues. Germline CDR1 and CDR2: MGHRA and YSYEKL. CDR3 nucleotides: TGCGCCAGCAGCCAACAATTAACTTATGGCTACACCTTC. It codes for CASSQQLTYGYTF.

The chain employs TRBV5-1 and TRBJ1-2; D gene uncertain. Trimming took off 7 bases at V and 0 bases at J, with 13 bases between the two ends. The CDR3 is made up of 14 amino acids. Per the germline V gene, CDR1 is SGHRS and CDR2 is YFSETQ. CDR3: CASGENSPNYGYTF. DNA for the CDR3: TGCGCCAGCGGCGAGAACAGTCCTAACTATGGCTACACCTTC.

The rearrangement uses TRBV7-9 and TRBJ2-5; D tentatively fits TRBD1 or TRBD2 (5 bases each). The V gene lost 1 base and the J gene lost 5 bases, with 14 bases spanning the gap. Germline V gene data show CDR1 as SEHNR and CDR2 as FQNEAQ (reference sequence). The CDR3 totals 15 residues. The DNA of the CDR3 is TGTGCCAGCAGCTTAGGCTACGGGACGCGGGAGACCCAGTACTTC. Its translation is CASSLGYGTRETQYF.

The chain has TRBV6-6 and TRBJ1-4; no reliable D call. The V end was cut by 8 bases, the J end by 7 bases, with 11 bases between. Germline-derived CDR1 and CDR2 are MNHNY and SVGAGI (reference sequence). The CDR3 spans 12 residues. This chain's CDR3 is CASSGIGEKLFF. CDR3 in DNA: TGTGCCAGCTCGGGAATCGGTGAAAAACTGTTTTTT.

CDR3 loop: CASNGGLNTGELFF. CDR3 in DNA: TGTGCCAGCAACGGAGGCTTAAACACCGGGGAGCTGTTTTTT. This rearrangement joins TRBV28 to TRBJ2-2; D may be TRBD2 (5 bases). The CDR3 consists of 14 residues. The ends were cut back, 7 bases at V and 2 bases at J, with 11 bases in the middle. Germline loops: CDR1 MDHEN, CDR2 SYDVKM.

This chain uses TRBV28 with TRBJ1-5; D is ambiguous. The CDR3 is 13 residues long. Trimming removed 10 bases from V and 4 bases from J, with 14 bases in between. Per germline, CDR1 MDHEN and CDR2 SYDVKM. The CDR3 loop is CATRYNLNQPQHF. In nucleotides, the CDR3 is TGTGCCACCAGGTATAACTTGAATCAGCCCCAGCATTTT. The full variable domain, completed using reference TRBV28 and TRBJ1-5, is DVKVTQSSRYLVKRTGEKVFLECVQDMDHENMFWYRQDPGLGLRLIYFSYDVKMKEKGDIPEGYSVSREKKERFSLILESASTNQTSMYLCATRYNLNQPQHFGDGTRLSIL.

The CDR3 bases are TGTGCCAGCCGTGGACTAGCGGCTAGCTCCTACAATGAGCAGTTCTTC. Its protein product is CASRGLAASSYNEQFF. V is TRBV6-1 and J is TRBJ2-1; TRBD2 matches at 10 bases. Germline values: CDR1 MNHNS, CDR2 SASEGT. The CDR3 loop spans 16 amino acids. J gave up 0 bases and V 8 bases, and 7 bases lay outside the gene matches.

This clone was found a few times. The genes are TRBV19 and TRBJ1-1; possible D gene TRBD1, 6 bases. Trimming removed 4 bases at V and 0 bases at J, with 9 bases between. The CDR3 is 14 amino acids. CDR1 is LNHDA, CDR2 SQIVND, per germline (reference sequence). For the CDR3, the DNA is TGTGCCAGTAGTAGACAGGTAGTGAACACTGAAGCTTTCTTT. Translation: CASSRQVVNTEAFF.

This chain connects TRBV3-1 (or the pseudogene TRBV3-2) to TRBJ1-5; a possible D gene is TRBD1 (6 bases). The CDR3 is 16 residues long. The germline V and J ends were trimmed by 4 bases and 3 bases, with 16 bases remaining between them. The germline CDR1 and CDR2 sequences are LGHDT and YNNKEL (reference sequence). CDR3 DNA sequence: TGTGCCAGCAGCCCGGGGGGGGCAGGGTACAATCAGCCCCAGCATTTT. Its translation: CASSPGGAGYNQPQHF.

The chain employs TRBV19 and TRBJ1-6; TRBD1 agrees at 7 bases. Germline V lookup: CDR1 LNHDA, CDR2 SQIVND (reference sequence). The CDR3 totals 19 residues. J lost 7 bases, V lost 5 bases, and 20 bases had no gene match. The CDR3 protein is CASSARQQGQHGKNSPLHF. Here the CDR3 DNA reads TGTGCCAGTAGTGCAAGGCAACAGGGGCAACACGGGAAAAATTCACCCCTCCACTTT.

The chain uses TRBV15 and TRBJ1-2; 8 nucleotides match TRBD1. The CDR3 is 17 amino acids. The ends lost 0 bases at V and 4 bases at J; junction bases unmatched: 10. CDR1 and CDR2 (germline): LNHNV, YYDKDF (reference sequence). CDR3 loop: CATSRDLDRALAYGYTF. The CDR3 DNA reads TGTGCCACCAGCAGAGACTTGGACAGGGCCCTTGCCTATGGCTACACCTTC.

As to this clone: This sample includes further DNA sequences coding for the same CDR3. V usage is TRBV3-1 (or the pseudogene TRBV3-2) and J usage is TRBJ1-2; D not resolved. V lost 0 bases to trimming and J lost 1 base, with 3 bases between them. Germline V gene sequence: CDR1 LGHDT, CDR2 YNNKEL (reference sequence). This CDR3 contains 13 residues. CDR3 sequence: CASSQDSNYGYTF. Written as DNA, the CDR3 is TGTGCCAGCAGCCAAGACAGTAACTATGGCTACACCTTC.

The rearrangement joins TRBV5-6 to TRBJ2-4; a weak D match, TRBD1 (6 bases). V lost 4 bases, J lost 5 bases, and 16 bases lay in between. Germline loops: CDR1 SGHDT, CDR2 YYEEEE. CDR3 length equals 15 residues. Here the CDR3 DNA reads TGTGCCAGCAGCCCCCGAGGGGGATTACAAAACATTCAGTACTTC. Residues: CASSPRGGLQNIQYF.

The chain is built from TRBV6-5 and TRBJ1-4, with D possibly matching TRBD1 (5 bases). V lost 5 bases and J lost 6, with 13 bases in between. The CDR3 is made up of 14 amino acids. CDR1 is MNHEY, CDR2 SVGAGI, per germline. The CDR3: CASSTGGSDEKLFF. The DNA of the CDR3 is TGTGCCAGCAGTACCGGGGGGTCGGATGAAAAACTGTTTTTT.

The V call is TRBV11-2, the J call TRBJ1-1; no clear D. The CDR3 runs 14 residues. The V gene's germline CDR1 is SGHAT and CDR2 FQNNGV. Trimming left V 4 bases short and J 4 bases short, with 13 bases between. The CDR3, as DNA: TGTGCCAGCAGCTCGGGTCTAAGGACCACTGAAGCTTTCTTT. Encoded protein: CASSSGLRTTEAFF.

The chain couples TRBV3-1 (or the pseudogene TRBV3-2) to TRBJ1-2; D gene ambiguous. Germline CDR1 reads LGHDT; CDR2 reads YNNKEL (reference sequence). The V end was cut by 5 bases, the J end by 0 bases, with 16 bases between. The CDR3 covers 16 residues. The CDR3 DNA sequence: TGTGCCAGCAGCTACCAACGATACGGTACTAACTATGGCTACACCTTC. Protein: CASSYQRYGTNYGYTF.

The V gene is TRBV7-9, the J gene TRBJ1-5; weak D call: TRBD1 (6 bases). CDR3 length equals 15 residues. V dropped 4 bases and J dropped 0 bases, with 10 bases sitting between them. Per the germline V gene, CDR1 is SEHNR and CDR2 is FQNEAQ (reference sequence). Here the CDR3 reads CASSYRAASNQPQHF. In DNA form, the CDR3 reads TGTGCCAGCAGCTACAGGGCCGCTAGCAATCAGCCCCAGCATTTT. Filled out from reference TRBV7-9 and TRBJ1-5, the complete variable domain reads DTGVSQNPRHKITKRGQNVTFRCDPISEHNRLYWYRQTLGQGPEFLTYFQNEAQLEKSRLLSDRFSAERPKGSFSTLEIQRTEQGDSAMYLCASSYRAASNQPQHFGDGTRLSIL.

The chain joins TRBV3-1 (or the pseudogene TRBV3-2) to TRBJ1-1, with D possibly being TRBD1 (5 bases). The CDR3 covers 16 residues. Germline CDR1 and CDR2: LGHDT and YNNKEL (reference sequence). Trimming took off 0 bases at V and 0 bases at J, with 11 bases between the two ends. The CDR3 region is CASSQDLGVMNTEAFF. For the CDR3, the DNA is TGTGCCAGCAGCCAAGATCTGGGGGTTATGAACACTGAAGCTTTCTTT.

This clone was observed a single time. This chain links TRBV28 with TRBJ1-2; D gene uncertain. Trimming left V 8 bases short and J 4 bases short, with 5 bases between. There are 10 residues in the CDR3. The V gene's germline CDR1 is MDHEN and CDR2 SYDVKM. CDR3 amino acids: CASFSYGYTF. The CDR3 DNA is TGTGCCAGCTTCAGCTATGGCTACACCTTC.

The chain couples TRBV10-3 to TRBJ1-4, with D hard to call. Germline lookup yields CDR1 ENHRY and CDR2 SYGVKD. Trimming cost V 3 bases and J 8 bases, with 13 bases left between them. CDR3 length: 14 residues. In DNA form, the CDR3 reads TGTGCCATCAGTGACCGGGGTGGAGAAGAAAAACTGTTTTTT. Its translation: CAISDRGGEEKLFF.

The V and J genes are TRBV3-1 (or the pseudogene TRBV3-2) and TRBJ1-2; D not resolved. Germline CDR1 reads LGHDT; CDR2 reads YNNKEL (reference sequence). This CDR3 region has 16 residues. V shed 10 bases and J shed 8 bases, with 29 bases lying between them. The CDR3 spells CATAPGFWRKGSGYTF. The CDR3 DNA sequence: TGTGCCACCGCACCCGGGTTTTGGAGGAAGGGCTCCGGCTACACCTTC.